The source of this T cell receptor beta chain is a study of T cell responses to AZD1222 COVID-19 vaccine. Points from the study as a whole: All repertoire sampling was performed exclusively after the peak T cell response. Dominant at 160-218 and 743-854, vaccine-associated CD4 TCRs also spanned spike. Baseline antibody screening turned up just six or seven seropositive AZD1222 recipients. Donors skewed white British and female; clonal diversity was possibly underestimated.

The table came from immunoSEQ multiplex PCR; TCRdb's copy has only in-frame clones and leaves some out. The table has 110,000 or so clones, around 89% seen once. With regard to this clone: Its antigen is not identified.

The CDR3 consists of 14 residues. J was trimmed by 4 bases and V by 6 bases; bases with no gene match: 6. The V gene's germline CDR1 is MNHEY and CDR2 SMNVEV (reference sequence). This sequence joins TRBV27 and TRBJ1-1; 9 bases are shared with TRBD1. Sequencing used peripheral blood, obtained 28 days after the second AZD1222 dose. The sequence derives from an adult who received the AZD1222 COVID-19 vaccine. Here the CDR3 DNA reads TGTGCCAGCAGGAACAGGGGGCGCGCCACTGAAGCTTTCTTT. The encoded protein is CASRNRGRATEAFF.